This T cell receptor (beta chain) was captured by sequencing in a study of T cell responses to AZD1222 COVID-19 vaccine. In the study overall: Second-dose groups at about 4 or about 12 weeks were pooled. Findings and limits, study-wide: Donors skewed white British and female; clonal diversity was possibly underestimated.

The method was immunoSEQ multiplex PCR; TCRdb's version includes in-frame clones alone and lacks a portion of them. Of 75,000 to 100,000 clones listed, 70% to 90% are singletons. Germline loops: CDR1 MNHNS, CDR2 SASEGT. There are 16 residues in the CDR3. V was pared by 2 bases and J by 5 bases, with 15 bases between. Note on this clone: Its antigen is currently unknown.

The receptor's source is an adult in good health. The sample in question was peripheral blood, obtained on day 0 of AZD1222 vaccination. This sequence joins TRBV6-1 and TRBJ1-4; D is possibly TRBD1 (5 bases). For the CDR3, the DNA is TGTGCCAGCAGTGAATATCAAAGGGGCCCCAATGAAAAACTGTTTTTT. This encodes CASSEYQRGPNEKLFF.